The 27 T cell receptor beta chains given below trace back to one sample, sequenced in a study of cytomegalovirus exposure and HLA in healthy donors. With 60 Vbeta and 13 Jbeta primers, the PCR was carried out. Profiled with immunoSEQ multiplex PCR; TCRdb holds only in-frame clones, not every one. Counted here are 150,000 to 200,000 clones, about 77% occurring once; the ten biggest clones make up 9.7%. Material: PBMCs. These receptor sequences come from a man between 18 and 35 years old in good health and CMV-seropositive.

This chain links TRBV7-9 with TRBJ2-7; TRBD2 might be the D (5 bases). V was pared by 3 bases and J by 5 bases, with 8 bases between. The CDR3 runs to 12 residues. CDR1 is SEHNR and CDR2 is FQNEAQ in the germline V gene (reference sequence). As DNA, the CDR3 is TGTGCCAGCAGCTTTGGACTCAACGAGCAGTACTTC. Amino acids: CASSFGLNEQYF.

The rearrangement uses TRBV27 and TRBJ2-1; 9 nucleotides align to TRBD2. The germline V gene has CDR1 MNHEY and CDR2 SMNVEV (reference sequence). The CDR3 spans 14 residues. J lost 10 bases, V lost 5 bases, and 9 bases had no gene match. CDR3: CASSLAGWNGEQFF. The CDR3 DNA reads as TGTGCCAGCAGTCTAGCGGGGTGGAACGGGGAGCAGTTCTTC.

This chain links TRBV21-1 with TRBJ2-3; TRBD2 is the table's D call, not checked against the DNA. TRBV21-1 is recorded as a pseudogene. The length of the CDR3 is 18 residues. This CDR3 reads CASSKVFRTSQIVDTQYF. The CDR3 coding sequence is TGTGCCAGCAGCAAAGTTTTTAGGACTAGTCAAATTGTGGATACGCAGTATTTT.

The chain couples TRBV9 to TRBJ2-2; 8 positions agree with TRBD2. The trim removed 4 bases at V and 2 bases at J, leaving 13 bases unmatched. The length of the CDR3 is 18 residues. Germline CDR1 SGDLS, CDR2 YYNGEE. CDR3 DNA: TGTGCCAGCAGCTTCCTCCCCTTCGGGGGGGGCAACACCGGGGAGCTGTTTTTT. Its translation is CASSFLPFGGGNTGELFF. Full variable domain (missing parts from reference TRBV9 and TRBJ2-2): DSGVTQTPKHLITATGQRVTLRCSPRSGDLSVYWYQQSLDQGLQFLIQYYNGEERAKGNILERFSAQQFPDLHSELNLSSLELGDSALYFCASSFLPFGGGNTGELFFGEGSRLTVL.

This sequence joins TRBV6-1 and TRBJ1-2; 7 bases are a match to TRBD1. The CDR3 extends over 17 amino acids. The V segment lost 4 bases and the J segment 2 bases; nucleotides outside the gene matches: 13. Germline CDR1 reads MNHNS; CDR2 reads SASEGT. The CDR3 nucleotides are TGTGCCAGCAGTGCGAGATGGGGTCGGGACAGAAACTATGGCTACACCTTC. Amino acids: CASSARWGRDRNYGYTF.

A single count supports this clone. V is TRBV19 and J is TRBJ1-5, with 7 bases matching TRBD1. This CDR3 is 15 amino acids long. Trimming took 1 base from V and 5 from J; bases not matched to a gene: 5. The germline CDR1 and CDR2 sequences are LNHDA and SQIVND (reference sequence). CDR3 loop: CASSIVTQGDQPQHF. The DNA of the CDR3 is TGTGCCAGTAGTATAGTAACTCAGGGGGATCAGCCCCAGCATTTT.

This clone was picked up a small number of times. As DNA, the CDR3 is TGCGCCAGCAGCTTGGTGGGGGGAGTAGATGAAGCTTTCTTT. Its translation: CASSLVGGVDEAFF. This chain connects TRBV5-1 to TRBJ1-1, with D tentatively TRBD1 (5 bases). The ends were cut back, 0 bases at V and 7 bases at J, with 13 bases in the middle. Germline lookup yields CDR1 SGHRS and CDR2 YFSETQ. There are 14 residues in the CDR3.

The gene calls are TRBV27 and TRBJ1-2; 7 nucleotides line up with TRBD1. The CDR3 has 16 residues. Germline CDR1 and CDR2: MNHEY and SMNVEV (reference sequence). V shed 0 bases, J shed 8 bases, and the junction held 12 bases outside the gene matches. Written as DNA, the CDR3 is TGTGCCAGCAGTTTATCGCCCAGGAGGGGGCAGGGAGGCTACACCTTC. It encodes CASSLSPRRGQGGYTF.

Worth noting for this clone: The same CDR3 is also encoded by other DNA sequences in this sample. In DNA form, the CDR3 reads TGTGCCAGCTCACCGGGCCTGACCTACGAGCAGTACTTC. It translates to CASSPGLTYEQYF. This sequence joins TRBV18 and TRBJ2-7, with unresolved D. This CDR3 region has 13 residues. Germline CDR1 is KGHSH and CDR2 is LQKENI. With 3 bases removed from V and 2 bases from J, the gap between germline ends came to 8 bases.

This clone has just one count. The J gene is TRBJ2-7, the V gene TRBV27; a weak D match, TRBD2 (6 bases). The CDR3 has 13 amino acids. CDR1 and CDR2 (germline): MNHEY, SMNVEV (reference sequence). With 4 bases removed from V and 1 base from J, the gap between germline ends came to 8 bases. Written as DNA, the CDR3 is TGTGCCAGCAGTTGGAGGGGATCCTACGAGCAGTACTTC. This encodes CASSWRGSYEQYF.

A remark on this clone: One end of the junction fails to match germline, which may point to a read error. The CDR3 spells CASSSGTGGAW. The CDR3 DNA is TGTGCCAGCAGCTCCGGGACAGGGGGTGCCTGG. The chain links TRBV7-9 to TRBJ1-4, with TRBD1 matching over 11 bases. Looked up from germline, CDR1 is SEHNR and CDR2 is FQNEAQ (reference sequence). This CDR3 region has 11 residues.

There are a few counts of this clone. The V gene is TRBV5-1, the J gene TRBJ2-1, with TRBD2 identical over 11 bases. The CDR3 sequence is 15 residues long. CDR1 and CDR2 from the germline V gene are SGHRS and YFSETQ. With V trimmed by 3 bases and J by 9 bases, 8 bases remained unmatched. The CDR3 region is CASSSIAGGPPEQFF. The CDR3 region has the DNA TGCGCCAGCAGCTCCATAGCGGGAGGGCCCCCTGAGCAGTTCTTC.

This chain uses TRBV19 with TRBJ2-7, with 7 bases identical to TRBD1. The trim removed 5 bases at V and 1 base at J, leaving 2 bases unmatched. The CDR3 length is 13 residues. Germline-derived CDR1 and CDR2 are LNHDA and SQIVND (reference sequence). The CDR3 nucleotides read TGTGCCAGTAGTGTGGGACAGTCCTACGAGCAGTACTTC. Its translation: CASSVGQSYEQYF. The whole variable domain, remainder taken from reference TRBV19 and TRBJ2-7, is DGGITQSPKYLFRKEGQNVTLSCEQNLNHDAMYWYRQDPGQGLRLIYYSQIVNDFQKGDIAEGYSVSREKKESFPLTVTSAQKNPTAFYLCASSVGQSYEQYFGPGTRLTVT.

This clone was detected only a few times. The chain combines TRBV4-1 with TRBJ1-2; maybe TRBD1 (6 bases). Trimming cost V 0 bases and J 2 bases, with 22 bases left between them. Germline V CDR1 and CDR2: MGHRA, YSYEKL. CDR3 size: 19 residues. The CDR3 nucleotides are TGCGCCAGCAGCCAAGAGATTGGACAGCATAACTTTTCGAACTATGGCTACACCTTC. Its translation: CASSQEIGQHNFSNYGYTF.

The rearrangement joins TRBV27 to TRBJ1-5, with 8 positions matching TRBD1. After removal of 5 bases from V and 7 bases from J, the junction contained 7 bases not matched to a gene. The CDR3 is 14 amino acids. Germline CDR1 is MNHEY and CDR2 is SMNVEV (reference sequence). CDR3 residues: CASSERTGPQPQHF. The CDR3 DNA reads TGTGCCAGCAGTGAGAGGACAGGGCCCCAGCCCCAGCATTTT.

This chain connects TRBV5-4 to TRBJ2-3; possible D gene TRBD2, 5 bases. V was clipped by 2 bases and J by 2 bases, with 9 bases between them. The germline V gene encodes CDR1 SGHNT and CDR2 YYREEE (reference sequence). The CDR3 length is 14 residues. CDR3 DNA: TGTGCCAGCAGCTTTAAGGGAGTCACAGATACGCAGTATTTT. Translated: CASSFKGVTDTQYF.

The chain is built from TRBV7-9 and TRBJ2-7, with 7 bases fitting TRBD1. Trimming removed 1 base from V and 2 bases from J; junction bases left unmatched: 2. Germline V gives CDR1 SEHNR, CDR2 FQNEAQ (reference sequence). The CDR3 has 14 residues. The CDR3, as DNA: TGTGCCAGCAGCTTAGTGGGACAGCCCTACGAGCAGTACTTC. It encodes CASSLVGQPYEQYF.

This chain joins TRBV12-5 and TRBJ1-4, with D hard to call. The CDR3 loop spans 11 amino acids. The V end was cut by 4 bases, the J end by 11 bases, with 8 bases between. Germline assignment: CDR1 LGHNT and CDR2 FRNRAP. DNA of the CDR3: TGTGCTAGTGGTTCCTATCTTAAACTGTTTTTT. Protein sequence: CASGSYLKLFF.

The V and J genes are TRBV6-1 and TRBJ1-2; the D is unclear. V lost 1 base, J lost 8 bases, and 8 bases lay in between. Germline V CDR1 and CDR2: MNHNS, SASEGT. This CDR3 region has 12 residues. Here the CDR3 reads CASSEGGYGYTF. The CDR3 nucleotides read TGTGCCAGCAGTGAAGGAGGATACGGCTACACCTTC.

The V and J genes are TRBV9 and TRBJ2-2; possible D gene TRBD2, 5 bases. Germline V CDR1 and CDR2: SGDLS, YYNGEE. Trimming removed 2 bases at V and 6 bases at J, with 11 bases between. This CDR3 has 14 residues. DNA for the CDR3: TGTGCCAGCAGCGTTGGGAGAACGGCCGGGGAGCTGTTTTTT. Protein sequence: CASSVGRTAGELFF.

This sequence joins TRBV28 and TRBJ1-1; TRBD1 matches 9 bases. Germline CDR1 and CDR2: MDHEN and SYDVKM. The CDR3 runs 13 residues. Trimming removed 5 bases from V and 11 bases from J; junction bases left unmatched: 9. CDR3 DNA sequence: TGTGCCAGCAGTCGGACAGGGGACCTTCGGGCTTTCTTT. It encodes CASSRTGDLRAFF.

A remark on this clone: An end of the junction does not agree with germline; a read error may underlie this. The gene calls are TRBV6-1 and TRBJ2-7; possible D gene TRBD1, 6 bases. This CDR3 has 13 amino acids. Germline V lookup: CDR1 MNHNS, CDR2 SASEGT. The CDR3 DNA reads as TGTGCCATCAGTTTCGGACAGCTCTACGAGCAGTACTTC. Protein sequence: CAISFGQLYEQYF.

This sequence joins TRBV7-8 and TRBJ1-2; 8 nucleotides align to TRBD1. The CDR3 contains 14 residues. Trimming at V came to 5 bases and at J to 4 bases, leaving 6 bases not matched to a gene. The germline CDR1 and CDR2 sequences are SGHVS and FQNEAQ. The CDR3 region is CASSATGDRYGYTF. The CDR3, as DNA: TGTGCCAGCAGCGCGACAGGGGACCGCTATGGCTACACCTTC.

Concerning this clone: The identical CDR3 is also encoded by other nucleotide sequences in the sample. V and J are TRBV5-1 and TRBJ2-5, with 7 bases matching TRBD2. The CDR3 is made up of 15 amino acids. V shed 1 base, J shed 2 bases, and the junction held 5 bases outside the gene matches. CDR1 is SGHRS and CDR2 is YFSETQ in the germline V gene. The CDR3 DNA is TGCGCCAGCAGCTTGCTAGTGGGGGGGCAAGAGACCCAGTACTTC. It specifies CASSLLVGGQETQYF.

This clone came up a few times. The V and J genes are TRBV27 and TRBJ1-1, with 7 bases lining up with TRBD1. From germline, CDR1 is MNHEY and CDR2 SMNVEV (reference sequence). This CDR3 is built from 13 residues. Unmatched junction bases numbered 3, after V lost 8 bases and J lost 0 bases. DNA of the CDR3: TGTGCCAGCCAACAGGGGATGAACACTGAAGCTTTCTTT. Translating it yields CASQQGMNTEAFF.

The count of this clone is one. This chain's CDR3 is CASSYSAGGLTGELFF. The CDR3 DNA sequence: TGTGCCAGCAGTTACTCGGCGGGAGGCCTGACCGGGGAGCTGTTTTTT. The V call is TRBV6-5, the J call TRBJ2-2, with TRBD2 matching 8 bases. With V trimmed by 0 bases and J by 5 bases, 5 bases remained unmatched. CDR1 MNHEY and CDR2 SVGAGI come from the germline V gene. The CDR3 totals 16 residues.

This chain joins TRBV7-3 and TRBJ2-2; no clear D. Germline V lookup: CDR1 SGHTA, CDR2 FQGTGA. V was trimmed by 0 bases and J by 2 bases, leaving 7 bases between them. The CDR3 has 15 residues. The CDR3 DNA reads as TGTGCCAGCAGCTTAACGGCTCCTAACACCGGGGAGCTGTTTTTT. It is translated as CASSLTAPNTGELFF.